These 18 T cell receptor beta chains came from one sample sequenced in a study of blood T cell repertoires in COVID-19. Clones were read by immunoSEQ multiplex PCR, and TCRdb kept only the in-frame ones, dropping some. Of some 30,000 clones listed, approximately 88% are singletons. The specimen was peripheral blood. Receptors originate from a man between 65 and 80 years old with active COVID-19.

The V call is TRBV9, the J call TRBJ2-2, with 7 bases fitting TRBD2. The germline gives CDR1 SGDLS, CDR2 YYNGEE. With V trimmed by 0 bases and J by 5 bases, 7 bases remained unmatched. The CDR3 contains 16 residues. Here the CDR3 DNA reads TGTGCCAGCAGCGTAGAGGGCGGGAGTTGTACCGGGGAGCTGTTTTTT. Protein sequence: CASSVEGGSCTGELFF.

This rearrangement joins TRBV2 to TRBJ2-1; 7 bases align to TRBD2. There are 15 residues in the CDR3. Germline lookup yields CDR1 SNHLY and CDR2 FYNNEI. The V gene end was trimmed by 5 bases and the J gene end by 0 bases; junction bases not matched to a gene: 4. CDR3 protein: CASSWASGSYNEQFF. The CDR3 DNA reads as TGTGCCAGCAGTTGGGCTAGCGGCTCCTACAATGAGCAGTTCTTC.

The chain carries TRBV27 and TRBJ2-2, with 7 bases that match TRBD2. The junction had 11 bases not matched to a gene; V was cut back by 3 bases and J by 4 bases. Germline V CDR1 and CDR2: MNHEY, SMNVEV (reference sequence). CDR3 size: 17 residues. The CDR3 spells CASSFRAGGSITGELFF. Here the CDR3 DNA reads TGTGCCAGCAGTTTCCGCGCTGGCGGGAGTATCACCGGGGAGCTGTTTTTT.

V gene TRBV28 combines with J gene TRBJ2-7, with D possibly TRBD1 on 6 matching bases. Germline CDR1 reads MDHEN; CDR2 reads SYDVKM. CDR3 length equals 17 residues. Between the trimmed V and J ends, which lost 5 bases and 6 bases, there was a span of 26 bases. The CDR3: CASSVFRTLTGGGEQYF. The CDR3 DNA reads TGTGCCAGCAGTGTCTTTCGTACCTTGACAGGCGGTGGCGAGCAGTACTTC.

The chain joins TRBV9 to TRBJ2-3, with 7 positions matching TRBD1. Trimming removed 5 bases from V and 4 bases from J; junction bases left unmatched: 4. Germline-derived CDR1 and CDR2 are SGDLS and YYNGEE. CDR3 length equals 13 residues. The CDR3 is CASRGTAADTQYF. DNA for the CDR3: TGTGCCAGCAGGGGGACAGCAGCAGATACGCAGTATTTT.

This sequence joins TRBV11-2 and TRBJ1-6; D gene uncertain. Trimming took off 0 bases at V and 7 bases at J, with 13 bases between the two ends. Germline V gene lookup returns CDR1 SGHAT and CDR2 FQNNGV. The CDR3 runs 16 residues. CDR3 region: CASSLEVGRGNSPLHF. The CDR3 region has the DNA TGTGCCAGCAGCTTAGAAGTCGGTCGGGGAAATTCACCCCTCCACTTT.

The DNA for the CDR3 is TGTGCCAGCAGCCAAGATGCCCAGATGAAGGGGGACTCCTACAATGAGCAGTTCTTC. Amino acid sequence: CASSQDAQMKGDSYNEQFF. V gene TRBV3-1 (or the pseudogene TRBV3-2) combines with J gene TRBJ2-1; maybe TRBD1 (6 bases). Deletions cut 0 bases from V and 0 bases from J, with 18 bases between. The CDR3 length is 19 residues. Germline V gives CDR1 LGHDT, CDR2 YNNKEL (reference sequence).

This chain joins TRBV28 and TRBJ2-1, with D unclear. Germline V gene sequence: CDR1 MDHEN, CDR2 SYDVKM. The CDR3 runs 12 residues. The germline V and J ends were trimmed by 1 base and 10 bases, with 8 bases remaining between them. The CDR3 reads CASSLSREEQFF. Written as DNA, the CDR3 is TGTGCCAGCAGTTTATCGAGAGAAGAGCAGTTCTTC.

The genes are TRBV6-5 and TRBJ2-7; 12 bases are shared with TRBD2. The junction had 8 bases not matched to a gene; V was cut back by 7 bases and J by 4 bases. The CDR3 contains 15 residues. CDR1 and CDR2 from the germline V gene are MNHEY and SVGAGI. The DNA for the CDR3 is TGTGCCAGCACCTCTAGCGGGAGGGCTCTGTACGAGCAGTACTTC. Translation: CASTSSGRALYEQYF.

The gene calls are TRBV28 and TRBJ1-5; D not certain. Germline V lookup: CDR1 MDHEN, CDR2 SYDVKM. V was pared by 7 bases and J by 10 bases, with 20 bases between. The CDR3 runs to 14 residues. The CDR3 DNA follows: TGTGCCAGCACCTCACGGCGGATAATCAGCCCCCAGCATTTT. Translation: CASTSRRIISPQHF.

This chain connects TRBV18 to TRBJ2-1; 9 positions match TRBD2. J lost 3 bases, V lost 5 bases, and 5 bases had no gene match. The CDR3 is made up of 15 amino acids. CDR1 and CDR2 (germline): KGHSH, LQKENI. The CDR3 DNA sequence: TGTGCCAGCTCAGATAGCGGGAGTTTCTACAATGAGCAGTTCTTC. The encoded protein is CASSDSGSFYNEQFF.

This chain connects TRBV7-7 to TRBJ2-3; possibly TRBD2 for D (6 bases). This CDR3 spans 14 amino acids. Deletions cut 4 bases from V and 2 bases from J, with 10 bases between. Per germline, CDR1 SSHAT and CDR2 FNYEAQ (reference sequence). Here the CDR3 DNA reads TGTGCCAGCAGCTGGGGCGGGGTCACAGATACGCAGTATTTT. It yields the protein CASSWGGVTDTQYF. The whole variable domain, remainder taken from reference TRBV7-7 and TRBJ2-3, is GAGVSQSPRYKVTKRGQDVTLRCDPISSHATLYWYQQALGQGPEFLTYFNYEAQPDKSGLPSDRFSAERPEGSISTLTIQRTEQRDSAMYRCASSWGGVTDTQYFGPGTRLTVL.

A word on this clone: One end of the junction varies from germline; a read error may be responsible. The J gene is TRBJ2-1, the V gene TRBV5-4; D is unresolved. The CDR3 runs 11 residues. Germline CDR1 SGHNT, CDR2 YYREEE (reference sequence). The CDR3 region has the DNA TGTGCCAGCAGCTCCGACAATGAGCAGTTCTTC. It specifies CASSSDNEQFF. The full variable domain, in which reference TRBV5-4 and TRBJ2-1 provide the parts outside the CDR3, is ETGVTQSPTHLIKTRGQQVTLRCSSQSGHNTVSWYQQALGQGPQFIFQYYREEENGRGNFPPRFSGLQFPNYSSELNVNALELDDSALYLCASSSDNEQFFGPGTRLTVL.

This chain joins TRBV7-9 and TRBJ2-1; possibly TRBD2 for D (5 bases). Germline CDR1 is SEHNR and CDR2 is FQNEAQ (reference sequence). This CDR3 is 13 amino acids long. V lost 4 bases and J lost 7, with 11 bases in between. DNA of the CDR3: TGTGCCAGCAGCTCGCGGACTGCAAATGAGCAGTTCTTC. Translation: CASSSRTANEQFF.

The chain combines TRBV30 with TRBJ2-1; maybe TRBD1 (6 bases). The CDR3 totals 13 residues. Germline values: CDR1 GTSNPN, CDR2 SVGIG (reference sequence). V lost 3 bases, J lost 10 bases, and 16 bases lay in between. CDR3 sequence reads: CAWRANRVAEQFF. The CDR3 DNA sequence: TGTGCCTGGAGGGCCAACAGGGTTGCAGAGCAGTTCTTC.

CDR3 loop: CASSLGREREAAFF. As DNA, the CDR3 is TGTGCCAGCAGCTTAGGCCGGGAGAGAGAAGCAGCTTTCTTT. The genes are TRBV7-8 and TRBJ1-1, with D unresolved. The V gene lost 1 base and the J gene lost 10 bases, with 16 bases spanning the gap. CDR1 SGHVS and CDR2 FQNEAQ come from the germline V gene. The CDR3 has 14 residues.

The chain uses TRBV5-8 and TRBJ2-1; 11 nucleotides align to TRBD2. CDR3 length: 17 residues. Germline V gives CDR1 SGHTS, CDR2 YDEGEE. Germline trimming cut 3 bases from V and 12 bases from J; bases unmatched to any gene: 17. CDR3 bases: TGTGCCAGCAGCTATTTGGCTAGCGGGAGGTCAAAGCGGGGGCAGTTCTTC. This codes for CASSYLASGRSKRGQFF.

The chain couples TRBV7-6 to TRBJ1-2; maybe TRBD1 (5 bases). CDR3 size: 13 residues. Germline CDR1 reads SGHVS; CDR2 reads FNYEAQ. V was cut by 6 bases and J by 4 bases, with 12 bases left in between. The chain's CDR3 is CASSLGASYGYTF. The DNA of the CDR3 is TGTGCCAGCAGTCTAGGGGCGAGCTATGGCTACACCTTC.